These 10 T cell receptor beta chains came from one sample sequenced in a study of tissue T cells after allogeneic stem cell transplantation. Some clones are missing from TCRdb's copy, which holds only in-frame ones; the method was immunoSEQ multiplex PCR. Here the sample spans 35,000 to 50,000 clones, more than 90% being singletons. Specimen: blood, collected before transplantation. The receptors originated from a woman aged 35 to 69 who later had graft-versus-host disease after an allogeneic stem cell transplant.

The chain couples TRBV19 to TRBJ1-2; D call uncertain. The V gene lost 3 bases and the J gene lost 6 bases, with 11 bases spanning the gap. CDR1 and CDR2 from the germline V gene are LNHDA and SQIVND (reference sequence). The length of the CDR3 is 13 residues. The CDR3 DNA follows: TGTGCCAGTAGTATTCGAGGGTCTCATGGCTACACCTTC. It is translated as CASSIRGSHGYTF. Supplemented by reference TRBV19 and TRBJ1-2, the full variable domain reads DGGITQSPKYLFRKEGQNVTLSCEQNLNHDAMYWYRQDPGQGLRLIYYSQIVNDFQKGDIAEGYSVSREKKESFPLTVTSAQKNPTAFYLCASSIRGSHGYTFGSGTRLTVV.

CDR3: CASTLTGMNTEAFF. CDR3 DNA: TGTGCCAGCACCCTGACAGGGATGAACACTGAAGCTTTCTTT. The chain combines TRBV27 with TRBJ1-1; 7 bases fit TRBD1. V shed 7 bases, J shed 0 bases, and the junction held 5 bases outside the gene matches. Germline values: CDR1 MNHEY, CDR2 SMNVEV (reference sequence). There are 14 residues in the CDR3.

This chain uses TRBV6-6 with TRBJ1-1; D possibly corresponds to TRBD1 (5 bases). The germline gives CDR1 MNHNY, CDR2 SVGAGI (reference sequence). V was pared by 2 bases and J by 1 base, with 11 bases between. The CDR3 runs to 15 residues. CDR3 in DNA: TGTGCCAGCAGTTACGGCAGGGCTCGGAACACTGAAGCTTTCTTT. Protein sequence: CASSYGRARNTEAFF.

The chain couples TRBV24-1 to TRBJ1-2, with D possibly being TRBD1 (6 bases). From germline, CDR1 is KGHDR and CDR2 SFDVKD. The ends were cut back, 4 bases at V and 4 bases at J, with 12 bases in the middle. This CDR3 is built from 14 residues. Here the CDR3 DNA reads TGTGCCACCAGTGACACCACAGGGACCTATGGCTACACCTTC. This translates into CATSDTTGTYGYTF.

The chain links TRBV15 to TRBJ2-1, with D unresolved. The V end lost 0 bases, the J end lost 0 bases, and 15 bases lay between the germline ends. Germline CDR1 and CDR2: LNHNV and YYDKDF (reference sequence). The CDR3 length is 18 residues. CDR3 DNA: TGTGCCACCAGCAGAGATTTGGACCTCTCCTACTCCTACAATGAGCAGTTCTTC. This translates into CATSRDLDLSYSYNEQFF.

The genes are TRBV30 and TRBJ2-5; D gene uncertain. The germline V gene has CDR1 GTSNPN and CDR2 SVGIG (reference sequence). V was clipped by 1 base and J by 4 bases, with 13 bases between them. The CDR3 loop spans 14 amino acids. The CDR3 DNA follows: TGTGCCTGGAGTGGACCCACGGCTGCAGAGACCCAGTACTTC. Its protein product is CAWSGPTAAETQYF.

This chain links TRBV6-5 with TRBJ1-6; D gene ambiguous. Germline V gives CDR1 MNHEY, CDR2 SVGAGI. Trimming left V 6 bases short and J 0 bases short, with 6 bases between. The CDR3 runs to 14 residues. As DNA, the CDR3 is TGTGCCAGCAGGGCGAGCTCCTATAATTCACCCCTCCACTTT. Encoded protein: CASRASSYNSPLHF.

This clone was observed a single time. The J gene is TRBJ2-7, the V gene TRBV30; a weak D match, TRBD2 (7 bases). Germline V gene data show CDR1 as GTSNPN and CDR2 as SVGIG (reference sequence). The CDR3 consists of 14 residues. V lost 5 bases and J lost 3, with 17 bases in between. This CDR3 is CAWGRGGGFYEQYF. For the CDR3, the DNA is TGTGCCTGGGGAAGGGGGGGTGGATTCTACGAGCAGTACTTC.

The V call is TRBV28, the J call TRBJ2-3, with TRBD2 matching 14 bases. The CDR3 runs to 19 residues. The V gene end was trimmed by 5 bases and the J gene end by 0 bases; junction bases not matched to a gene: 10. CDR1 MDHEN and CDR2 SYDVKM come from the germline V gene. The CDR3 spells CASSPPGLAGDISTDTQYF. In DNA form, the CDR3 reads TGTGCCAGCAGTCCGCCGGGACTAGCGGGAGACATTAGCACAGATACGCAGTATTTT.

This chain links TRBV11-1 with TRBJ1-1; weak D call: TRBD1 (5 bases). CDR3 size: 14 residues. Germline CDR1 is SGHAT and CDR2 is FQDESV (reference sequence). The V and J ends lost 1 base and 7 bases respectively, with 13 bases between them. This CDR3 is CASSLVRIGDEAFF. DNA for the CDR3: TGTGCCAGCAGCTTAGTGCGGATAGGGGATGAAGCTTTCTTT.